This T cell receptor beta chain appears in the sequencing data of a study of cytomegalovirus exposure and HLA in healthy donors. The study's findings and limits: A likely sequencing artifact accounted for one observed cluster of highly shared sequence variants.

Of note for this clone: No antigen is known for it.

The CDR3 totals 16 residues. From germline, CDR1 is MNHEY and CDR2 SMNVEV (reference sequence). The V and J ends lost 4 bases and 0 bases respectively, with 15 bases between them. A multiplex PCR was run with 60 Vbeta primers and 13 Jbeta primers. Profiling relied on immunoSEQ multiplex PCR, and the TCRdb table lists in-frame clones only, not all of them. This table has 150,000 to 200,000 clones, roughly 70% appearing once. This clonotype was obtained from a girl aged 10 to 17 in good health and CMV-seronegative. The chain couples TRBV27 to TRBJ1-1, with D unresolved. The source material was PBMCs. As DNA, the CDR3 is TGTGCCAGCAGTTCACATAGTGGAGCCTTGAACACTGAAGCTTTCTTT. Its translation: CASSSHSGALNTEAFF.